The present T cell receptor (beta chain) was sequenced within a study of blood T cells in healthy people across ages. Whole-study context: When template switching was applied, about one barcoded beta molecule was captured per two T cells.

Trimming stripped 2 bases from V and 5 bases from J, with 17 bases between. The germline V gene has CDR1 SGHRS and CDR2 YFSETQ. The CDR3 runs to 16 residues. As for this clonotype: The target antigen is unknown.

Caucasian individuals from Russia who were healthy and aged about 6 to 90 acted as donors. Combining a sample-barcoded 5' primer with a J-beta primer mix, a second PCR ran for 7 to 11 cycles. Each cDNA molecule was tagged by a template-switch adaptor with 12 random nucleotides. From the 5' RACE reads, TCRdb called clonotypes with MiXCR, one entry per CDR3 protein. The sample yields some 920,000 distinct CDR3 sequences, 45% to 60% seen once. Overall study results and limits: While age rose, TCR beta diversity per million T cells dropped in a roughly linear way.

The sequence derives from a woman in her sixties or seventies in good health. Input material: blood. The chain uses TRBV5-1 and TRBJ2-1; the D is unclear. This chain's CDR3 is CASSFLGDPFNNEQFF. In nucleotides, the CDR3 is TGCGCCAGCAGCTTCCTCGGAGACCCGTTCAACAATGAGCAGTTCTTC.